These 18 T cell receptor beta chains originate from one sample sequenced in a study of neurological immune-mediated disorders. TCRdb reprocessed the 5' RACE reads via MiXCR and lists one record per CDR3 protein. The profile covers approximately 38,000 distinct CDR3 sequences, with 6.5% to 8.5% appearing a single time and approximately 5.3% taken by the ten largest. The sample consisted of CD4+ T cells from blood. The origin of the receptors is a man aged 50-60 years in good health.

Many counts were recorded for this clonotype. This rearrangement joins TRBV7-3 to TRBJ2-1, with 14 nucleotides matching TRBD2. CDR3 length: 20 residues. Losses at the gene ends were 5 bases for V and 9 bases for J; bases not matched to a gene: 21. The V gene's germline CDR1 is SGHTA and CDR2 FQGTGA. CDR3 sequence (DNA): TGTGCCAGCAGCAGACAGGGGTCAGGGACTAGCGGGAGAATCGTGGCTGAGCAGTTCTTC. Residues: CASSRQGSGTSGRIVAEQFF.

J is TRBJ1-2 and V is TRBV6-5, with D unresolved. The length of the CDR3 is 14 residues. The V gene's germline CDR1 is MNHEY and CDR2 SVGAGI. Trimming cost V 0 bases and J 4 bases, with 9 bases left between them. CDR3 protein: CASSYSSQSYGYTF. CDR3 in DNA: TGTGCCAGCAGTTACTCGAGCCAGTCCTATGGCTACACCTTC.

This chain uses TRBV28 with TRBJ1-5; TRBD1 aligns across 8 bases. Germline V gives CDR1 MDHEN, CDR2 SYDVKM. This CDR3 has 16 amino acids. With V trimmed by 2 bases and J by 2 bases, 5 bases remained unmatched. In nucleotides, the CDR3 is TGTGCCAGCAGTTTAGGCAGGGGGCGAGGCAATCAGCCCCAGCATTTT. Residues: CASSLGRGRGNQPQHF.

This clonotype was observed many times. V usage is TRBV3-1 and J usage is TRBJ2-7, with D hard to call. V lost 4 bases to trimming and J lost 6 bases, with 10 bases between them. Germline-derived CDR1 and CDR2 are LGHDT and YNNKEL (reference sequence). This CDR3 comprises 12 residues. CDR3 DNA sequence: TGTGCCAGCAGCCCCGGGTCACCCGAGCAGTACTTC. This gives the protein CASSPGSPEQYF.

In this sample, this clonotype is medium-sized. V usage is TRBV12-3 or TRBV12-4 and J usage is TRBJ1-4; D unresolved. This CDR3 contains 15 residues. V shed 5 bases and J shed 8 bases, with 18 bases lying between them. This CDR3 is CASSPPRAEGEKLFF. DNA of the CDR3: TGTGCCAGCAGTCCCCCCCGGGCCGAGGGAGAAAAACTGTTTTTT.

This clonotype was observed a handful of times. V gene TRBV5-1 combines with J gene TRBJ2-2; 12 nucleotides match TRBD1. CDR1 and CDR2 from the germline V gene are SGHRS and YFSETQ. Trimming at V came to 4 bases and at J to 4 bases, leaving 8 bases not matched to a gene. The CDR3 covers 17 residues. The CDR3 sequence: CASSTGTGGIGTGELFF. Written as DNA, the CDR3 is TGCGCCAGCAGCACCGGGACAGGGGGCATCGGCACCGGGGAGCTGTTTTTT.

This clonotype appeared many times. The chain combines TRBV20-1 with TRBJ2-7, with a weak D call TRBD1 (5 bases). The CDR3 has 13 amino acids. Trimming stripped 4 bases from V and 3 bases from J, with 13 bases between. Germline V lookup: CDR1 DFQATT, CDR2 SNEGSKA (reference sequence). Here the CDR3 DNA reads TGCAGTGCTAAGCAGGGTCCAAACTACGAGCAGTACTTC. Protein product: CSAKQGPNYEQYF.

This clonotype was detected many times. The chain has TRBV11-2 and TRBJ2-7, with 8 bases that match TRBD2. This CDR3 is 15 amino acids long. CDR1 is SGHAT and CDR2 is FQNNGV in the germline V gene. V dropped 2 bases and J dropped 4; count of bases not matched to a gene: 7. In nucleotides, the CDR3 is TGTGCCAGCAGCTTACTTTCGGGAGGGCCTTACGAGCAGTACTTC. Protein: CASSLLSGGPYEQYF.

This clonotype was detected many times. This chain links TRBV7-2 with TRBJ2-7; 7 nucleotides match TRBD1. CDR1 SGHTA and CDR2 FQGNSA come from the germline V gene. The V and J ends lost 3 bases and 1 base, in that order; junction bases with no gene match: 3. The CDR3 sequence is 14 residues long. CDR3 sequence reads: CASSFWDSSYEQYF. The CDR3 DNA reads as TGTGCCAGCAGCTTTTGGGACAGTTCCTACGAGCAGTACTTC.

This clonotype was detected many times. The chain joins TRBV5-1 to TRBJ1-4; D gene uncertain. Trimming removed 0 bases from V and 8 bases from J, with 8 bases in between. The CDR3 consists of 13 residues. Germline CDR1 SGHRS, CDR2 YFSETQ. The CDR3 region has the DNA TGCGCCAGCAGCTTGGACACGCGCGAAAAACTGTTTTTT. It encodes CASSLDTREKLFF.

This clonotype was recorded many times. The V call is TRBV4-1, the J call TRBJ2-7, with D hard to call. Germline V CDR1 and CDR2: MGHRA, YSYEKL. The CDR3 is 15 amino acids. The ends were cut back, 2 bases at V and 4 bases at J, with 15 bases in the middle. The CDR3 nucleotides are TGCGCCAGCAGCCAAAGATCGCAGTATTCTTACGAGCAGTACTTC. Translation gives CASSQRSQYSYEQYF.

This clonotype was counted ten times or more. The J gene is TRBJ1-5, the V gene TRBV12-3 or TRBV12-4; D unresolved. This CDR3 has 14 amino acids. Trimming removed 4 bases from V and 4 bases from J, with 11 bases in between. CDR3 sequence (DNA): TGTGCCAGCAGTTCACACGGACGGAATCAGCCCCAGCATTTT. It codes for CASSSHGRNQPQHF.

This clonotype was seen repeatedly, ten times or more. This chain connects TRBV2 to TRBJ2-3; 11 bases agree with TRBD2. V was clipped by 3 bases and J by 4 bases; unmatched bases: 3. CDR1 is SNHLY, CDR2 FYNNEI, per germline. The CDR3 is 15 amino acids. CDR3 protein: CASSEVAGGSDTQYF. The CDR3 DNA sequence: TGTGCCAGCAGTGAGGTAGCGGGAGGGTCAGATACGCAGTATTTT.

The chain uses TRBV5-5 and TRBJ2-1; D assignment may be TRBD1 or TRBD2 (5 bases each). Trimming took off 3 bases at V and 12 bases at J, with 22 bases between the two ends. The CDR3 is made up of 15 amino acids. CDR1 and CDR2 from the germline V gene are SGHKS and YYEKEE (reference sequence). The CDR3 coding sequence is TGTGCCAGCAGCTCGGGACCGTTGTTAACAGATACGCAGTTCTTC. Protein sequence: CASSSGPLLTDTQFF.

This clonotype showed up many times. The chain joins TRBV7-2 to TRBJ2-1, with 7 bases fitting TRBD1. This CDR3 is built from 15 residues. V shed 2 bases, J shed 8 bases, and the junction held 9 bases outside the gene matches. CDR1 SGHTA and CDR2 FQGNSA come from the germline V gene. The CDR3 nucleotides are TGTGCCAGCAGCTTAAGGAGCAGGGGGTTAGATGAGCAGTTCTTC. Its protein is CASSLRSRGLDEQFF. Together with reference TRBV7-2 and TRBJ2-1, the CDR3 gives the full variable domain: GAGVSQSPSNKVTEKGKDVELRCDPISGHTALYWYRQSLGQGLEFLIYFQGNSAPDKSGLPSDRFSAERTGGSVSTLTIQRTQQEDSAVYLCASSLRSRGLDEQFFGPGTRLTVL.

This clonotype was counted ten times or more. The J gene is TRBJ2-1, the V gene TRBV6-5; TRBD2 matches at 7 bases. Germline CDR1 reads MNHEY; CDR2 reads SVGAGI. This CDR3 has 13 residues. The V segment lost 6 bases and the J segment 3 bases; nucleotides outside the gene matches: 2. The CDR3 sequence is CASRASGYNEQFF. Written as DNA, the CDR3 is TGTGCCAGCAGGGCTAGCGGCTACAATGAGCAGTTCTTC.

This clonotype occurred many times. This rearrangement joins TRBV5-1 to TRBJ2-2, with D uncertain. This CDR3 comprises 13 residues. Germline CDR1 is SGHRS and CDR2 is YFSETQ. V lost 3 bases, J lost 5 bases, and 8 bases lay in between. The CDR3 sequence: CASSSRGTGELFF. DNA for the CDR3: TGCGCCAGCAGCTCTCGTGGGACCGGGGAGCTGTTTTTT.

The CDR3 sequence is CASSHTAGINQPQHF. CDR3 nucleotide sequence: TGCGCCAGCAGTCATACCGCAGGGATCAATCAGCCCCAGCATTTT. This chain links TRBV4-1 with TRBJ1-5; D is perhaps TRBD1 (5 bases). This CDR3 spans 15 amino acids. Between the trimmed V and J ends, which lost 6 bases and 3 bases, there was a span of 15 bases. Germline values: CDR1 MGHRA, CDR2 YSYEKL.